The 28 T cell receptor beta chains below all came from one sample that was sequenced in a study of identical twins. MiXCR, applied by TCRdb to the 5' RACE reads, yields one record per CDR3 protein. The table includes hundreds of thousands of distinct CDR3 sequences, roughly 12% detected once. Another study also made use of these data, one on yellow fever vaccine responses in identical twins.

The sequenced sample was PBMCs. All receptors derive from a woman aged 18-30 years in good health.

This clonotype came up a few times. This sequence joins TRBV6-1 and TRBJ1-5; a possible D gene is TRBD1 (5 bases). The CDR3 sequence is 15 residues long. The V end lost 2 bases, the J end lost 7 bases, and 15 bases lay between the germline ends. The germline CDR1 and CDR2 sequences are MNHNS and SASEGT. This chain's CDR3 is CASSERPGLGQPQHF. The CDR3 bases are TGTGCCAGCAGTGAAAGGCCGGGGCTGGGACAGCCCCAGCATTTT.

This clonotype has only a few counts. The V gene is TRBV7-9, the J gene TRBJ2-7, with 11 bases identical to TRBD2. Looked up from germline, CDR1 is SEHNR and CDR2 is FQNEAQ (reference sequence). The CDR3 consists of 17 residues. The V segment lost 3 bases and the J segment 4 bases; nucleotides outside the gene matches: 11. The CDR3 spells CASSFSLAGGPLYEQYF. CDR3 nucleotides: TGTGCCAGCAGCTTCTCCCTAGCGGGAGGCCCATTATACGAGCAGTACTTC.

The chain couples TRBV18 to TRBJ2-7, with TRBD1 as a possible D gene (6 bases). Per the germline V gene, CDR1 is KGHSH and CDR2 is LQKENI. The V gene lost 4 bases and the J gene lost 2 bases, with 18 bases spanning the gap. This CDR3 is 16 amino acids long. For the CDR3, the DNA is TGTGCCAGCTCACACGTTGGGGGCCAGGATGCCTACGAGCAGTACTTC. Amino acids: CASSHVGGQDAYEQYF. Full variable domain (missing parts from reference TRBV18 and TRBJ2-7): NAGVMQNPRHLVRRRGQEARLRCSPMKGHSHVYWYRQLPEEGLKFMVYLQKENIIDESGMPKERFSAEFPKEGPSILRIQQVVRGDSAAYFCASSHVGGQDAYEQYFGPGTRLTVT.

The rearrangement uses TRBV12-5 and TRBJ2-1; perhaps D is TRBD1 or TRBD2 (7 bases each). Trimming removed 0 bases from V and 8 bases from J, with 17 bases in between. CDR3 length equals 16 residues. CDR1 is LGHNT, CDR2 FRNRAP, per germline. CDR3 sequence (DNA): TGTGCTAGTGGTTTGGTAGCGGGACAGAGAAGGGATGAGCAGTTCTTC. This codes for CASGLVAGQRRDEQFF.

The chain links TRBV27 to TRBJ2-3; no reliable D call. Between the trimmed V and J ends, which lost 0 bases and 2 bases, there was a span of 9 bases. CDR3 size: 15 residues. Per the germline V gene, CDR1 is MNHEY and CDR2 is SMNVEV (reference sequence). The CDR3 loop is CASSLSPRNTDTQYF. The CDR3 region has the DNA TGTGCCAGCAGTTTATCCCCTAGAAACACAGATACGCAGTATTTT.

This clonotype was detected only a few times. The J gene is TRBJ2-3, the V gene TRBV12-3 or TRBV12-4; D unclear. The CDR3 length is 13 residues. Trimming left V 8 bases short and J 0 bases short, with 9 bases between. The chain's CDR3 is CASALSSTDTQYF. In DNA, the CDR3 is TGTGCCAGCGCCCTCTCTAGCACAGATACGCAGTATTTT.

This clonotype has just a few counts. V gene TRBV5-5 combines with J gene TRBJ2-1, with 8 bases identical to TRBD1. V lost 3 bases and J lost 1; bases outside the gene matches: 3. Germline assignment: CDR1 SGHKS and CDR2 YYEKEE (reference sequence). The CDR3 extends over 15 amino acids. The CDR3 bases are TGTGCCAGCAGCTCACAGGGGGGTTCCTACAATGAGCAGTTCTTC. It encodes CASSSQGGSYNEQFF.

This chain links TRBV25-1 with TRBJ1-5; D remains unclear. Trimming shortened V by 2 bases and J by 5 bases, and 7 bases separated the two germline ends. The germline V gene encodes CDR1 MGHDK and CDR2 SYGVNS. This CDR3 has 13 amino acids. The CDR3 sequence is CASSEPGDQPQHF. The CDR3 bases are TGTGCCAGCAGTGAACCAGGAGATCAGCCCCAGCATTTT.

This clonotype was picked up a small number of times. This chain joins TRBV6-2 or TRBV6-3 and TRBJ2-3; 9 bases are a match to TRBD2. The V segment lost 5 bases and the J segment 6 bases; nucleotides outside the gene matches: 15. Per germline, CDR1 MNHEY and CDR2 SVGEGT. There are 17 residues in the CDR3. The CDR3 spells CASSPRRTSVSEDTQYF. For the CDR3, the DNA is TGTGCCAGCAGTCCTCGGAGGACTAGCGTAAGTGAGGATACGCAGTATTTT.

This clonotype was seen at least ten times. The chain uses TRBV7-3 and TRBJ2-1; 9 bases are shared with TRBD2. The germline gives CDR1 SGHTA, CDR2 FQGTGA. The CDR3 runs to 15 residues. V lost 6 bases and J lost 4; bases outside the gene matches: 7. CDR3 amino acids: CASSSSGTTYNEQFF. The CDR3 DNA follows: TGTGCCAGCAGTTCTAGCGGGACCACATACAATGAGCAGTTCTTC. The entire variable domain, with the rest obtained from reference TRBV7-3 and TRBJ2-1, is as follows: GAGVSQTPSNKVTEKGKYVELRCDPISGHTALYWYRQSLGQGPEFLIYFQGTGAADDSGLPNDRFFAVRPEGSVSTLKIQRTERGDSAVYLCASSSSGTTYNEQFFGPGTRLTVL.

In this sample, this clonotype turned up a few times. This chain links TRBV6-2 or TRBV6-3 with TRBJ2-1, with 13 bases fitting TRBD2. Germline trimming cut 8 bases from V and 7 bases from J; bases unmatched to any gene: 5. The CDR3 runs 14 residues. From germline, CDR1 is MNHEY and CDR2 SVGEGT. The CDR3: CASGLAGEWNEQFF. The CDR3 nucleotides are TGTGCCAGCGGACTAGCGGGAGAATGGAATGAGCAGTTCTTC.

J is TRBJ2-6 and V is TRBV5-1; TRBD1 might be the D (6 bases). The CDR3 contains 16 residues. The V and J ends lost 0 bases and 2 bases respectively, with 9 bases between them. Germline V lookup: CDR1 SGHRS, CDR2 YFSETQ. CDR3 coding DNA: TGCGCCAGCAGCTTGGCCCCAGGGGCTGGGGCCAACGTCCTGACTTTC. Amino acid sequence: CASSLAPGAGANVLTF.

The table lists this clonotype with a few counts. This CDR3 reads CASSLGPGVAGGGNEQFF. Written as DNA, the CDR3 is TGTGCCAGCAGCCTGGGCCCTGGTGTAGCGGGGGGTGGAAATGAGCAGTTCTTC. The chain combines TRBV2 with TRBJ2-1, with 10 bases aligning to TRBD2. Germline V gene sequence: CDR1 SNHLY, CDR2 FYNNEI. Unmatched junction bases numbered 18, after V lost 6 bases and J lost 7 bases. CDR3 length: 18 residues.

The chain couples TRBV12-3 or TRBV12-4 to TRBJ2-6, with D possibly TRBD1 on 5 matching bases. V was pared by 6 bases and J by 4 bases, with 13 bases between. CDR3 length: 15 residues. Written as DNA, the CDR3 is TGTGCCAGCAGCGTAGGGGTAGGGGGGGCCAACGTCCTGACTTTC. This translates into CASSVGVGGANVLTF.

The chain uses TRBV11-3 and TRBJ2-1, with TRBD2 identical over 13 bases. The germline gives CDR1 SGHNT, CDR2 YENEEA. V was pared by 0 bases and J by 5 bases, with 4 bases of the junction left unmatched. This CDR3 region has 17 residues. The CDR3 DNA reads TGTGCCAGCAGCTTAGATTTGGGGACTAGCGGGAACAATGAGCAGTTCTTC. This sequence encodes CASSLDLGTSGNNEQFF.

The V call is TRBV5-1, the J call TRBJ1-6; no clear D. This CDR3 spans 13 amino acids. Germline-derived CDR1 and CDR2 are SGHRS and YFSETQ. The germline V and J ends were trimmed by 7 bases and 8 bases, with 13 bases remaining between them. The CDR3 loop reads CASQDGHDSPLHF. The DNA for the CDR3 is TGCGCCAGCCAAGACGGCCACGATTCACCCCTCCACTTT.

This clonotype came up once. The J gene is TRBJ2-7, the V gene TRBV10-1; the D is unclear. Trimming pared 0 bases from V and 5 bases from J, leaving 17 bases between. Germline V CDR1 and CDR2: WNHNN, SYGVQD (reference sequence). The CDR3 length is 16 residues. The CDR3 sequence: CASSESRYGLTDEQYF. The CDR3 DNA follows: TGCGCCAGCAGTGAGTCGAGGTATGGCCTCACCGACGAGCAGTACTTC.

The rearrangement joins TRBV15 to TRBJ2-3; D is ambiguous. The CDR3 is made up of 16 amino acids. Germline values: CDR1 LNHNV, CDR2 YYDKDF (reference sequence). V shed 0 bases and J shed 2 bases, with 12 bases lying between them. CDR3 DNA sequence: TGTGCCACCAGCAGAGAGGTCCCCGTCCCCACAGATACGCAGTATTTT. This codes for CATSREVPVPTDTQYF.

This clonotype was seen a few times. The J gene is TRBJ1-3, the V gene TRBV9, with a weak D call TRBD1 (6 bases). This CDR3 is 15 amino acids long. CDR1 SGDLS and CDR2 YYNGEE come from the germline V gene. V was clipped by 3 bases and J by 3 bases, with 13 bases between them. The DNA of the CDR3 is TGTGCCAGCAGCGCACAGGGAGAGATTGGAAACACCATATATTTT. Amino acids: CASSAQGEIGNTIYF.

This clonotype was seen repeatedly, ten times or more. The chain combines TRBV5-1 with TRBJ2-7; 8 bases fit TRBD1. This CDR3 region has 14 residues. CDR1 is SGHRS and CDR2 is YFSETQ in the germline V gene. After removal of 2 bases from V and 3 bases from J, the junction contained 4 bases not matched to a gene. The CDR3 bases are TGCGCCAGCAGCTTCGCAGGGGGCAGCTACGAGCAGTACTTC. As protein: CASSFAGGSYEQYF.

This clonotype came up a few times. V is TRBV24-1 and J is TRBJ2-3; 12 bases are a match to TRBD2. J lost 4 bases, V lost 3 bases, and 4 bases had no gene match. In germline, CDR1 is KGHDR, CDR2 SFDVKD. This CDR3 region has 16 residues. CDR3 nucleotide sequence: TGTGCCACCAGTGATCCGACTAGCGGGAGATCAGATACGCAGTATTTT. It is translated as CATSDPTSGRSDTQYF.

This clonotype was counted a few times. CDR3 in DNA: TGTGCCAGCAGTTACCGGACAGGGTCTAATTCACCCCTCCACTTT. This sequence encodes CASSYRTGSNSPLHF. The chain uses TRBV12-3 or TRBV12-4 and TRBJ1-6; TRBD1 matches at 8 bases. CDR3 length: 15 amino acids. V lost 4 bases, J lost 6 bases, and 5 bases stayed unmatched.

The table lists this clonotype with a few counts. The chain carries TRBV11-2 and TRBJ1-6; D unclear. V was cut by 0 bases and J by 6 bases, with 6 bases left in between. The CDR3 extends over 14 amino acids. Germline V lookup: CDR1 SGHAT, CDR2 FQNNGV. The CDR3 spells CASSLDTANSPLHF. CDR3 DNA: TGTGCCAGCAGCTTAGATACAGCTAATTCACCCCTCCACTTT.

This clonotype was observed at least ten times. The J gene is TRBJ2-1, the V gene TRBV19, with 8 bases matching TRBD2. Per germline, CDR1 LNHDA and CDR2 SQIVND (reference sequence). With V trimmed by 3 bases and J by 7 bases, 8 bases remained unmatched. This CDR3 is 15 amino acids long. CDR3 amino acids: CASSISSGSWNEQFF. The CDR3, as DNA: TGTGCCAGTAGTATTTCAAGCGGGAGCTGGAATGAGCAGTTCTTC. The full variable domain, rest sourced from reference TRBV19 and TRBJ2-1, is DGGITQSPKYLFRKEGQNVTLSCEQNLNHDAMYWYRQDPGQGLRLIYYSQIVNDFQKGDIAEGYSVSREKKESFPLTVTSAQKNPTAFYLCASSISSGSWNEQFFGPGTRLTVL.

Many counts were recorded for this clonotype. CDR3 coding DNA: TGCGCCAGCAGCCAAGATGCGGATTGGGCTAATTCACCCCTCCACTTT. Translating gives CASSQDADWANSPLHF. The V call is TRBV4-1, the J call TRBJ1-6; D is unresolved. The CDR3 covers 16 residues. Trimming cost V 0 bases and J 6 bases, with 12 bases left between them. CDR1 MGHRA and CDR2 YSYEKL come from the germline V gene.

V is TRBV7-9 and J is TRBJ2-3, with D perhaps TRBD1 (5 bases). Trimming pared 6 bases from V and 0 bases from J, leaving 13 bases between. Germline CDR1 and CDR2: SEHNR and FQNEAQ (reference sequence). This CDR3 region has 15 residues. The CDR3 loop reads CASSLKGRSTDTQYF. As DNA, the CDR3 is TGTGCCAGCAGTTTAAAGGGGCGCAGCACAGATACGCAGTATTTT.

This clonotype was seen a few times. This chain uses TRBV28 with TRBJ2-6, with D tentatively TRBD1 (6 bases). This CDR3 contains 16 residues. V was cut by 5 bases and J by 4 bases, with 15 bases left in between. Germline assignment: CDR1 MDHEN and CDR2 SYDVKM. This CDR3 reads CASSPLQGTGANVLTF. The CDR3, as DNA: TGTGCCAGCAGTCCCTTACAGGGTACCGGGGCCAACGTCCTGACTTTC. Full variable domain (remainder filled in from reference TRBV28 and TRBJ2-6): DVKVTQSSRYLVKRTGEKVFLECVQDMDHENMFWYRQDPGLGLRLIYFSYDVKMKEKGDIPEGYSVSREKKERFSLILESASTNQTSMYLCASSPLQGTGANVLTFGAGSRLTVL.

This clonotype was picked up a small number of times. V is TRBV27 and J is TRBJ1-2; 7 bases are shared with TRBD1. The CDR3 loop spans 14 amino acids. The V segment lost 5 bases and the J segment 4 bases; nucleotides outside the gene matches: 7. The germline V gene has CDR1 MNHEY and CDR2 SMNVEV (reference sequence). The CDR3 loop reads CASSPGQVLYGYTF. The DNA of the CDR3 is TGTGCCAGCAGTCCCGGACAGGTTCTCTATGGCTACACCTTC.